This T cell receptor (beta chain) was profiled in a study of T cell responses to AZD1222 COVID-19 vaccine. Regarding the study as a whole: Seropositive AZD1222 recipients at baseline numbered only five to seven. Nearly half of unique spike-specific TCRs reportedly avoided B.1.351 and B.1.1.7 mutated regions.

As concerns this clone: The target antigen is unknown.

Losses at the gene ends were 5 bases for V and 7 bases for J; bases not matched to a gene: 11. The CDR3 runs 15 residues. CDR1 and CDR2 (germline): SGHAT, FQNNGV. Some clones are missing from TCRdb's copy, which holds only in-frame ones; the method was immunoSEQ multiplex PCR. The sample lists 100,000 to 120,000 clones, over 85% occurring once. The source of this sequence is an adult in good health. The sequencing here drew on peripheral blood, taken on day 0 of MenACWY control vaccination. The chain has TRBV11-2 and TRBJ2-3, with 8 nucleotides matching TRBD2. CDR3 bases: TGTGCCAGCAGCCCCGTACGGGGGGGTATACATACGCAGTATTTT. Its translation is CASSPVRGGIHTQYF.